The clone carrying this TCR beta chain was recorded at least ten times. The source of the sample is a study of CD4 and CD8 cells across lung adenocarcinoma regions. With 5 bases removed from V and 6 bases from J, the gap between germline ends came to 20 bases. The CDR3 totals 16 residues. TCRdb reprocessed the PCR reads via MiXCR and lists one record per CDR3 protein. The sample holds some 20,000 distinct CDR3 sequences, approximately 49% seen once. Samples came from patients with localized non-small cell lung adenocarcinoma. V usage is TRBV12-3 or TRBV12-4 and J usage is TRBJ2-1; D is ambiguous. The sequenced material came from CD8+ T cells from the center of a lung tumor. This TCR was recovered from a female donor with lung adenocarcinoma. The CD4 and CD8 labels of this study may be unreliable. CDR3 residues: CASSPSPVASANEQFF. Here the CDR3 DNA reads TGTGCCAGCAGTCCCTCTCCTGTAGCCTCGGCCAATGAGCAGTTCTTC.